These 24 T cell receptor beta chains originate from one sample sequenced in a study of long-term antiretroviral therapy in people with HIV. Samples were assayed with immunoSEQ v3.0 at survey level. TCRdb's table, derived via immunoSEQ multiplex PCR, lists solely in-frame clones and lacks some. Counted here are roughly 6,400 clones, more than 60% occurring once; the ten biggest clones make up about 14%. Sequencing used unsorted PBMCs, obtained 0.5 years before starting antiretroviral therapy. All receptors come from a man aged 35-49 years with HIV.

The rearrangement uses TRBV19 and TRBJ1-1, with D perhaps TRBD1 (6 bases). This CDR3 is 15 amino acids long. V lost 3 bases and J lost 0, with 11 bases in between. Germline V gene sequence: CDR1 LNHDA, CDR2 SQIVND (reference sequence). CDR3 nucleotide sequence: TGTGCCAGTAGTATGGCAGGGGCCCTGAACACTGAAGCTTTCTTT. Its protein is CASSMAGALNTEAFF. Full variable domain (remainder filled in from reference TRBV19 and TRBJ1-1): DGGITQSPKYLFRKEGQNVTLSCEQNLNHDAMYWYRQDPGQGLRLIYYSQIVNDFQKGDIAEGYSVSREKKESFPLTVTSAQKNPTAFYLCASSMAGALNTEAFFGQGTRLTVV.

The chain recombines TRBV19 with TRBJ2-3; 10 bases align to TRBD2. Germline trimming cut 6 bases from V and 5 bases from J; bases unmatched to any gene: 8. Germline V gene sequence: CDR1 LNHDA, CDR2 SQIVND (reference sequence). There are 15 residues in the CDR3. CDR3 in DNA: TGTGCCAGTAGCGTCAGCGGGGGGGCGGGAGATACGCAGTATTTT. Translating it yields CASSVSGGAGDTQYF. The whole variable domain, filled in from reference TRBV19 and TRBJ2-3, reads DGGITQSPKYLFRKEGQNVTLSCEQNLNHDAMYWYRQDPGQGLRLIYYSQIVNDFQKGDIAEGYSVSREKKESFPLTVTSAQKNPTAFYLCASSVSGGAGDTQYFGPGTRLTVL.

The V call is TRBV10-3, the J call TRBJ1-1; 9 nucleotides agree with TRBD1. CDR3 length: 14 amino acids. The germline CDR1 and CDR2 sequences are ENHRY and SYGVKD. J gave up 4 bases and V 0 bases, and 0 bases lay outside the gene matches. CDR3 nucleotides: TGTGCCATCAGTGAGTCGACAGGGGGCACTGAAGCTTTCTTT. As protein: CAISESTGGTEAFF.

In this sample, this clone turned up a few times. This chain joins TRBV7-2 and TRBJ1-2; maybe TRBD1 (5 bases). The CDR3 is 13 amino acids. Trimming removed 7 bases from V and 3 bases from J, with 12 bases in between. Germline CDR1 SGHTA, CDR2 FQGNSA. The DNA for the CDR3 is TGTGCCAGCATAGAACCAGGGCACTATGGCTACACCTTC. It specifies CASIEPGHYGYTF.

The V gene is TRBV19, the J gene TRBJ1-2; 12 bases are shared with TRBD1. In germline, CDR1 is LNHDA, CDR2 SQIVND (reference sequence). The CDR3 has 15 residues. After removal of 7 bases from V and 7 bases from J, the junction contained 10 bases not matched to a gene. The CDR3 DNA sequence: TGTGCCAGTACTCTCGGGACAGGGGGCGCGGGTGGCTACACCTTC. Amino acid sequence: CASTLGTGGAGGYTF.

The gene calls are TRBV29-1 and TRBJ2-3, with TRBD2 as a possible D gene (5 bases). There are 14 residues in the CDR3. Trimming pared 3 bases from V and 0 bases from J, leaving 10 bases between. CDR1 and CDR2 from the germline V gene are SQVTM and ANQGSEA. The CDR3 DNA sequence: TGCAGCGTTGATCAGCGGACTAGCACAGATACGCAGTATTTT. This gives the protein CSVDQRTSTDTQYF.

CDR3 in DNA: TGCGCCAGCAGTGAGGCAGGGCACTACGAGCAGTACTTC. This encodes CASSEAGHYEQYF. V is TRBV10-2 and J is TRBJ2-7; perhaps TRBD1 as D (5 bases). This CDR3 is 13 amino acids long. V was cut by 2 bases and J by 3 bases, with 8 bases left in between. Germline V gene lookup returns CDR1 WSHSY and CDR2 SAAADI.

The chain employs TRBV4-3 and TRBJ2-7; no reliable D call. Trimming shortened V by 0 bases and J by 3 bases, and 15 bases separated the two germline ends. Germline CDR1 LGHNA, CDR2 YSLEER. The CDR3 is 16 residues long. This CDR3 is CASSQEMLGFNYEQYF. The CDR3, as DNA: TGCGCCAGCAGCCAAGAGATGTTAGGTTTTAACTACGAGCAGTACTTC.

The V call is TRBV6-5, the J call TRBJ1-1, with D possibly matching TRBD1 (6 bases). V lost 4 bases and J 1 base, leaving 16 bases between the germline ends. The germline V gene has CDR1 MNHEY and CDR2 SVGAGI. There are 16 residues in the CDR3. CDR3 loop: CASSSLDSYPNTEAFF. The DNA for the CDR3 is TGTGCCAGCAGTTCCCTGGACAGTTATCCGAACACTGAAGCTTTCTTT.

This chain joins TRBV4-3 and TRBJ1-1, with TRBD1 identical over 11 bases. J was trimmed by 5 bases and V by 0 bases; bases with no gene match: 2. CDR3 length: 15 residues. The germline gives CDR1 LGHNA, CDR2 YSLEER. CDR3 loop: CASSQDGTGGTEAFF. DNA of the CDR3: TGCGCCAGCAGCCAAGATGGGACAGGGGGGACTGAAGCTTTCTTT.

This clone was observed a single time. The chain is built from TRBV19 and TRBJ2-7; 11 bases align to TRBD1. Germline trimming cut 5 bases from V and 6 bases from J; bases unmatched to any gene: 9. From germline, CDR1 is LNHDA and CDR2 SQIVND (reference sequence). The CDR3 contains 15 residues. CDR3 residues: CASSLGQGAVAEQYF. The CDR3, as DNA: TGTGCCAGTAGTCTCGGACAGGGGGCCGTCGCCGAGCAGTACTTC.

The rearrangement joins TRBV4-2 to TRBJ2-7, with 9 bases fitting TRBD1. In germline, CDR1 is LGHNA, CDR2 YNFKEQ. CDR3 length equals 15 residues. The V segment lost 4 bases and the J segment 4 bases; nucleotides outside the gene matches: 8. CDR3 protein: CASSPITGGEYEQYF. The CDR3 DNA reads TGTGCCAGCAGCCCGATCACAGGGGGCGAATACGAGCAGTACTTC.

The V and J genes are TRBV4-1 and TRBJ1-1; D gene unclear. The CDR3 spans 14 residues. Germline V gene lookup returns CDR1 MGHRA and CDR2 YSYEKL. Trimming removed 1 base from V and 2 bases from J, with 8 bases in between. CDR3 in amino acids: CASSQAYGNTEAFF. The CDR3 coding sequence is TGCGCCAGCAGCCAAGCTTACGGAAACACTGAAGCTTTCTTT.

This clone was seen only a few times. The chain is built from TRBV10-3 and TRBJ2-1, with 9 bases matching TRBD2. The length of the CDR3 is 15 residues. J gave up 5 bases and V 4 bases, and 6 bases lay outside the gene matches. Germline loops: CDR1 ENHRY, CDR2 SYGVKD. Here the CDR3 DNA reads TGTGCCATCAGTGGGTCTAGCGGGGCAAACAATGAGCAGTTCTTC. Amino acids: CAISGSSGANNEQFF.

The chain recombines TRBV7-8 with TRBJ2-1, with D possibly TRBD2 on 5 matching bases. The V end was cut by 3 bases, the J end by 7 bases, with 16 bases between. The CDR3 spans 15 residues. Per the germline V gene, CDR1 is SGHVS and CDR2 is FQNEAQ. CDR3 sequence: CASSLQTSRVNEQFF. CDR3 bases: TGTGCCAGCAGCTTGCAAACTAGTAGGGTGAATGAGCAGTTCTTC.

This clone was recorded only once. The V call is TRBV28, the J call TRBJ1-3, with D possibly TRBD1 on 5 matching bases. Germline lookup yields CDR1 MDHEN and CDR2 SYDVKM. Deletions cut 6 bases from V and 0 bases from J, with 9 bases between. The CDR3 is made up of 14 amino acids. The CDR3 region has the DNA TGTGCCAGCAGGGCTCAGGGCTCTGGAAACACCATATATTTT. Amino acids: CASRAQGSGNTIYF.

The V gene is TRBV30, the J gene TRBJ1-3; weak D call: TRBD1 (6 bases). Looked up from germline, CDR1 is GTSNPN and CDR2 is SVGIG (reference sequence). V gave up 4 bases and J gave up 3 bases, with 10 bases separating them. This CDR3 region has 13 residues. CDR3 sequence (DNA): TGTGCCTGGACGATGGACAGTGGAAACACCATATATTTT. Protein: CAWTMDSGNTIYF.

In this sample, this clone turned up a few times. The chain links TRBV18 to TRBJ1-2; D perhaps matches TRBD1 (5 bases). Germline V gene lookup returns CDR1 KGHSH and CDR2 LQKENI. V lost 4 bases and J 3 bases, leaving 12 bases between the germline ends. The CDR3 spans 14 residues. CDR3 in amino acids: CASSQMDTDYGYTF. CDR3 DNA: TGTGCCAGCTCACAAATGGACACCGACTATGGCTACACCTTC.

This clone occurred once. The rearrangement joins TRBV14 to TRBJ2-7; TRBD2 matches 7 bases. The ends lost 1 base at V and 7 bases at J; junction bases unmatched: 10. CDR1 SGHDN and CDR2 FVKESK come from the germline V gene. This CDR3 has 15 amino acids. CDR3 nucleotide sequence: TGTGCCAGCAGCCAAGCGTGGACTAGTCCTCGAGAGCAGTACTTC. It encodes CASSQAWTSPREQYF.

The chain links TRBV5-4 to TRBJ1-2; 7 nucleotides align to TRBD1. The junction had 3 bases not matched to a gene; V was cut back by 0 bases and J by 1 base. The CDR3 covers 15 residues. The germline V gene encodes CDR1 SGHNT and CDR2 YYREEE (reference sequence). CDR3 protein: CASSLGQGNNYGYTF. The CDR3 DNA reads TGTGCCAGCAGCTTGGGACAGGGAAATAACTATGGCTACACCTTC.

The rearrangement joins TRBV2 to TRBJ1-5; 9 positions agree with TRBD1. The CDR3 length is 15 residues. J gave up 3 bases and V 6 bases, and 6 bases lay outside the gene matches. Germline CDR1 reads SNHLY; CDR2 reads FYNNEI. The CDR3 bases are TGTGCCAGCAGCGCTAGGACAGGGGACAATCAGCCCCAGCATTTT. As protein: CASSARTGDNQPQHF.

The rearrangement uses TRBV28 and TRBJ2-5; D might be TRBD1 (6 bases). CDR1 is MDHEN and CDR2 is SYDVKM in the germline V gene. The CDR3 is 15 amino acids. With 4 bases removed from V and 2 bases from J, the gap between germline ends came to 14 bases. The chain's CDR3 is CASSSRQALQETQYF. CDR3 bases: TGTGCCAGCAGTTCCAGACAGGCCTTACAAGAGACCCAGTACTTC. The full variable domain, rest sourced from reference TRBV28 and TRBJ2-5, is DVKVTQSSRYLVKRTGEKVFLECVQDMDHENMFWYRQDPGLGLRLIYFSYDVKMKEKGDIPEGYSVSREKKERFSLILESASTNQTSMYLCASSSRQALQETQYFGPGTRLLVL.

The chain carries TRBV6-1 and TRBJ1-2; TRBD1 agrees at 7 bases. CDR3 length: 13 amino acids. V trimming: 2 bases; J trimming: 13 bases; junction bases outside the gene matches: 10. Germline V lookup: CDR1 MNHNS, CDR2 SASEGT. CDR3 region: CASSENDRASGTF. The CDR3 DNA is TGTGCCAGCAGTGAAAATGACAGGGCGTCAGGCACCTTC.

The chain links TRBV5-4 to TRBJ1-1; D possibly corresponds to TRBD1 (5 bases). Germline CDR1 reads SGHNT; CDR2 reads YYREEE (reference sequence). V was pared by 0 bases and J by 2 bases, with 11 bases between. This CDR3 has 15 amino acids. The DNA for the CDR3 is TGTGCCAGCAGCTTGGAGGGACGGGGAAACACTGAAGCTTTCTTT. This gives the protein CASSLEGRGNTEAFF.